This T cell receptor (beta chain) is drawn from a study of shared clonotypes between healthy human individuals. Study-wide findings and caveats: Depth of sequencing was expected to influence donor clonotype sharing.

A note on this clone: Its target is not known.

Sequencing was at deep level. Per the authors' pipeline: Junction-only sequences produced by ImmunoSEQ had no quality scores, so filtering differed. Assay: immunoSEQ multiplex PCR; the TCRdb copy retains only in-frame clones and omits some. That table supplies the V and J calls and clone size; D and trimming were determined from the DNA. The sample contains 1 million to 1.2 million clones, roughly 80% of which appear only once. The CDR3 runs 14 residues. CDR1 is MNHNS, CDR2 SASEGT, per germline. V dropped 0 bases and J dropped 6 bases, with 12 bases sitting between them. This rearrangement joins TRBV6-1 to TRBJ2-7, with D tentatively TRBD2 (5 bases). The material sequenced was memory CD4+ T cells from PBMCs. Noted subset: CD45RA-negative fraction. The receptor comes from a man aged 18 to 35 in good health. Some clones in this sample may be carry-over from other donors' samples. This CDR3 reads CASSEALRGSEQYF. CDR3 DNA: TGTGCCAGCAGTGAAGCCTTACGGGGTTCCGAGCAGTACTTC.